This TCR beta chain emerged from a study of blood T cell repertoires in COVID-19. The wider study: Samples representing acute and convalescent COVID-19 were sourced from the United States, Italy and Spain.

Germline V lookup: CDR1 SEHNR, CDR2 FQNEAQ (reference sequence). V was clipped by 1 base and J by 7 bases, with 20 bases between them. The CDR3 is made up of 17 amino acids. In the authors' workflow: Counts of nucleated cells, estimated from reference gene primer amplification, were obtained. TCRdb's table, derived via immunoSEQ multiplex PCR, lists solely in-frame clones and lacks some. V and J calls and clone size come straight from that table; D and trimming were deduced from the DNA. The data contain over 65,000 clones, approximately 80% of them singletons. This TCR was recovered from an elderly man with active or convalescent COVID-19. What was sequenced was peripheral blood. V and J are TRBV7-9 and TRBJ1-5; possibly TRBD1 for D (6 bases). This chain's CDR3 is CASSLEGVGDFGQPQHF. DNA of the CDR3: TGTGCCAGCAGCTTAGAGGGGGTAGGAGATTTTGGGCAGCCCCAGCATTTT. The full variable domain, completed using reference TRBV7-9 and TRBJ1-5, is DTGVSQNPRHKITKRGQNVTFRCDPISEHNRLYWYRQTLGQGPEFLTYFQNEAQLEKSRLLSDRFSAERPKGSFSTLEIQRTEQGDSAMYLCASSLEGVGDFGQPQHFGDGTRLSIL.